Shown below are 4 T cell receptor beta chains from a single sample sequenced in a study of molecular identifiers for immune sequencing clone quantification. One entry per CDR3 protein results from TCRdb running MiXCR on the PCR reads. This table has about 640,000 distinct CDR3 sequences, 15% to 20% appearing once. The source material was naive CD8+ T cells from blood, with Jurkat cell RNA spiked in. The sample's subset: FACS-sorted CD8+CD4-CCR7+CD45RA+ naive T cells. These receptors were collected from a human donor in good health. Some libraries in this study had Jurkat cell RNA spiked in.

This clonotype was counted at least ten times. The V call is TRBV19, the J call TRBJ2-2; D may be TRBD2 (5 bases). V dropped 5 bases and J dropped 1 base, with 8 bases sitting between them. The CDR3 is 14 residues long. Germline CDR1 is LNHDA and CDR2 is SQIVND (reference sequence). In DNA, the CDR3 is TGTGCCAGTAGTTTCGGGAAGAACACCGGGGAGCTGTTTTTT. Its protein product is CASSFGKNTGELFF.

Ten or more counts support this clonotype. The V gene is TRBV13, the J gene TRBJ2-3, with 14 bases lining up with TRBD2. The CDR3 length is 17 residues. V shed 5 bases and J 2 bases; nucleotides not matched to a gene: 6. Germline V gene sequence: CDR1 PRHDT, CDR2 FYEKMQ (reference sequence). The CDR3, as DNA: TGTGCCAGCAGCCCACGGGGACTAGCGGGAGACACAGATACGCAGTATTTT. Its protein product is CASSPRGLAGDTDTQYF. The variable domain in full, with the rest retrieved from reference TRBV13 and TRBJ2-3, is AAGVIQSPRHLIKEKRETATLKCYPIPRHDTVYWYQQGPGQDPQFLISFYEKMQSDKGSIPDRFSAQQFSDYHSELNMSSLELGDSALYFCASSPRGLAGDTDTQYFGPGTRLTVL.

This clonotype came up a few times. The V and J genes are TRBV5-6 and TRBJ2-1, with D possibly being TRBD2 (6 bases). The CDR3 contains 17 residues. Germline V gene data show CDR1 as SGHDT and CDR2 as YYEEEE. Trimming left V 1 base short and J 6 bases short, with 20 bases between. The CDR3 here is CASSLSASVLRANEQFF. The CDR3 coding sequence is TGTGCCAGCAGCTTGTCGGCTAGCGTCCTCAGGGCCAATGAGCAGTTCTTC.

This clonotype was counted ten times or more. The chain's CDR3 is CASSSFQSSTYSNQPQHF. CDR3 DNA sequence: TGTGCCAGCAGTTCCTTTCAAAGTTCGACCTATAGCAATCAGCCCCAGCATTTT. The chain joins TRBV27 to TRBJ1-5, with no clear D. The germline V gene encodes CDR1 MNHEY and CDR2 SMNVEV (reference sequence). CDR3 size: 18 residues. V was shortened by 4 bases and J by 0 bases, with 19 bases between the two germline ends.